These T cell receptor beta chains were read from a single sample in a study of cytomegalovirus exposure and HLA in healthy donors. Method: immunoSEQ multiplex PCR; TCRdb's copy keeps in-frame clones and lacks some. The sample records under 150,000 clones, roughly 92% being singletons. The source material was PBMCs. Receptors were obtained from a man aged 18 to 35 in good health and CMV-seronegative. Each CDR3 is given with its conserved first and last residue. Fields, in order: CDR3 protein, CDR3 DNA, V gene, J gene, CDR3 length, D gene, clone size. A D gene is named only where the DNA matches it firmly. The size of a clone is reported for some rows only, either as once, few or many, or as a class for expanded clones.

CDR3: CASSQGRMEYGYTF
DNA: TGTGCCAGCAGTCAGGGGCGCATGGAATATGGCTACACCTTC
V: TRBV11-2
J: TRBJ1-2
length: 14
D: -
size: -

CDR3: CASSASNRGLPPYGYTF
DNA: TGTGCCAGCAGCGCCTCAAACAGGGGGTTACCGCCATATGGCTACACCTTC
V: TRBV9
J: TRBJ1-2
length: 17
D: TRBD1
size: -

CDR3: CASSLTGGTGELFF
DNA: TGTGCCAGCAGCTTGACAGGGGGCACCGGGGAGCTGTTTTTT
V: TRBV7-8
J: TRBJ2-2
length: 14
D: TRBD1
size: -

CDR3: CASSDQGTEKLFF
DNA: TGTGCCAGCAGCGACCAGGGGACCGAAAAACTGTTTTTT
V: TRBV5-4
J: TRBJ1-4
length: 13
D: -
size: -

CDR3: CASSLGTLAGPISPDTQYF
DNA: TGTGCCAGCAGCCTAGGGACGCTAGCGGGTCCCATAAGCCCAGATACGCAGTATTTT
V: TRBV7-9
J: TRBJ2-3
length: 19
D: TRBD2
size: -

CDR3: CATPGQETGELFF
DNA: TGTGCCACCCCGGGACAGGAGACCGGGGAGCTGTTTTTT
V: TRBV6-1
J: TRBJ2-2
length: 13
D: TRBD1
size: -

CDR3: CASSVQGTSNEKLFF
DNA: TGTGCCAGCAGTGTACAGGGAACCTCTAATGAAAAACTGTTTTTT
V: TRBV6-1
J: TRBJ1-4
length: 15
D: -
size: once

CDR3: CASSSYYNEQFF
DNA: TGTGCCAGCAGTTCGTACTACAATGAGCAGTTCTTC
V: TRBV27
J: TRBJ2-1
length: 12
D: -
size: -

CDR3: CASSLSSGFTDTQYF
DNA: TGTGCCAGCAGCTTAAGTAGCGGCTTCACAGATACGCAGTATTTT
V: TRBV7-9
J: TRBJ2-3
length: 15
D: -
size: -

CDR3: CASRFSNEQFF
DNA: TGTGCCAGCAGATTCAGTAATGAGCAGTTCTTC
V: TRBV7-9
J: TRBJ2-1
length: 11
D: -
size: -

CDR3: CASSAVQGYTF
DNA: TGTGCCAGCAGCGCGGTACAGGGCTACACCTTC
V: TRBV9
J: TRBJ1-2
length: 11
D: -
size: few

CDR3: CASSQQQGYEQYF
DNA: TGCGCCAGCAGCCAACAACAGGGGTACGAGCAGTACTTC
V: TRBV4-1
J: TRBJ2-7
length: 13
D: TRBD1
size: -

CDR3: CASSLILGSSGNTIYF
DNA: TGTGCCAGCAGCTTAATACTAGGTAGCTCTGGAAACACCATATATTTT
V: TRBV7-8
J: TRBJ1-3
length: 16
D: -
size: -

CDR3: CASSARGGAYEKLFF
DNA: TGTGCCAGCAGCGCCAGAGGGGGCGCATACGAAAAACTGTTTTTT
V: TRBV9
J: TRBJ1-4
length: 15
D: TRBD1
size: -

CDR3: CASSVAGSTIYF
DNA: TGTGCCAGCAGCGTAGCCGGGAGCACCATATATTTT
V: TRBV9
J: TRBJ1-3
length: 12
D: -
size: -